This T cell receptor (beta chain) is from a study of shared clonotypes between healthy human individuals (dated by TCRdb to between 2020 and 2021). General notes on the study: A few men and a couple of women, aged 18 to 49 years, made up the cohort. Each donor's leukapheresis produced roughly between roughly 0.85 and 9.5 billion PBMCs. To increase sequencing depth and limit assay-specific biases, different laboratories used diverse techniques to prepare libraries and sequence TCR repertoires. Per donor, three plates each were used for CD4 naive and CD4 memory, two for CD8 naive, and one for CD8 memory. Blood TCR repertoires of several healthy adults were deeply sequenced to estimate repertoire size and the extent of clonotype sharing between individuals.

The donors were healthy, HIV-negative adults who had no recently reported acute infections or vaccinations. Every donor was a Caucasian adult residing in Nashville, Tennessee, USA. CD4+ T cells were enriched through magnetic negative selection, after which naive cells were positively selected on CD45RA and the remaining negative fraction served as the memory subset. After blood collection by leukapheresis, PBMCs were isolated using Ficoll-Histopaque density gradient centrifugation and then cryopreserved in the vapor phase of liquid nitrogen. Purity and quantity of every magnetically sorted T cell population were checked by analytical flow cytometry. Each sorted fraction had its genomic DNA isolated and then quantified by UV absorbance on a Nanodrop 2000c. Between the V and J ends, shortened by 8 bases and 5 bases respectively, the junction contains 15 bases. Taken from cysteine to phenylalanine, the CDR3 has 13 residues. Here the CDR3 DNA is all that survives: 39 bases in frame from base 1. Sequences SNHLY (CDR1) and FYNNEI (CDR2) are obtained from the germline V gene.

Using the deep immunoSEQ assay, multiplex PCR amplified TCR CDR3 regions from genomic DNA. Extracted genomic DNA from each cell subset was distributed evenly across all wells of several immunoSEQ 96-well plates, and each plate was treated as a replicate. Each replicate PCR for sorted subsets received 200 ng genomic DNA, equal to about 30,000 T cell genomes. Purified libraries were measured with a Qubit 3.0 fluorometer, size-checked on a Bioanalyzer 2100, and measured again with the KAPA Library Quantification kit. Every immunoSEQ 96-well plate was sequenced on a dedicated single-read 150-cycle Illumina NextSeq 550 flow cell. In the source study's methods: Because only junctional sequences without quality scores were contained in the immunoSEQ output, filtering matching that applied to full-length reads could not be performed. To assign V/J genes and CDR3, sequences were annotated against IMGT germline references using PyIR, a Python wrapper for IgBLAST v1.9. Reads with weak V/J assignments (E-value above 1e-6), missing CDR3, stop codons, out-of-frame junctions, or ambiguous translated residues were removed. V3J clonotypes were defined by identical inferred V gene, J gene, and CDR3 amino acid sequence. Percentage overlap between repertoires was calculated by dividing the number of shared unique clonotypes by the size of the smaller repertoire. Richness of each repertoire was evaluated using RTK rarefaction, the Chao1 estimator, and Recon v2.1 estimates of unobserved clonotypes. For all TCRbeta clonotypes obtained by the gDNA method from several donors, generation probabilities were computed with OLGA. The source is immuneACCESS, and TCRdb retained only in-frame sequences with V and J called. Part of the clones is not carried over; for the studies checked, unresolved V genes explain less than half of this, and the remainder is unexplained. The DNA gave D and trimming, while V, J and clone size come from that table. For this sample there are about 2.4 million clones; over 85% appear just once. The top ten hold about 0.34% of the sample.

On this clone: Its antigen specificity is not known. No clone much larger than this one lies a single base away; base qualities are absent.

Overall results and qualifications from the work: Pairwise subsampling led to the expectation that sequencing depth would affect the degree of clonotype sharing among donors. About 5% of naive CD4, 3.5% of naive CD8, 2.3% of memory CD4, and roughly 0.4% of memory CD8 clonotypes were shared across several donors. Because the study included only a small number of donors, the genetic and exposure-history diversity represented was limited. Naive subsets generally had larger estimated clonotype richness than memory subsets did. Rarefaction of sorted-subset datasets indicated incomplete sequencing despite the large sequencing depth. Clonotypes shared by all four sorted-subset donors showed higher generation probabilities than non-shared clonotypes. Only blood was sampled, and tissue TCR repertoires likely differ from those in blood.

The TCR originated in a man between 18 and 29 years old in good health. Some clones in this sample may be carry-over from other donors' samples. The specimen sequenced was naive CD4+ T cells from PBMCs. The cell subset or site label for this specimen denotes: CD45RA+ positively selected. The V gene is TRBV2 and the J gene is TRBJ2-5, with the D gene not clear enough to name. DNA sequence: TGTGCCAGCGCTTCCGAGGTGGGGGAGACCCAGTACTTC. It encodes CASASEVGETQYF.